The subject of this entry is one T cell receptor (beta chain). There are a few counts of this clonotype. The specificity of this receptor is unknown. No clone much larger than this one lies a single base away; base qualities are absent. This sample stems from a study of T-cell reconstitution after alpha-beta-depleted transplantation in children (dated by TCRdb to the mid-2010s). For context, the study as a whole: The study quantitatively tracked T-cell immune reconstitution after TCRalphabeta/CD19-depleted allogeneic hematopoietic cell transplantation in children using TCR repertoire profiling. What the work shows at the level of the full study, not this receptor alone: In some patients, the high TCRbeta diversity seen at day 60 was put down to recipient T cells and intrathymic progenitors that had survived conditioning. The apparently early recovery of alphabetaT-cell counts about two months after transplant reportedly depended on only several hundred rapidly expanded clones that came from non-depleted graft cells. Over the following months the frequencies of hyperexpanded clones went down, and after one year T-cell counts and TCRbeta diversity were mostly credited to newly produced T cells.

The CDR3 covers 11 residues, taking in both the cysteine and the phenylalanine. The sequence is cut down to CDR3 DNA, 33 bases in frame from base 1. Deletion took 5 bases off V and 7 bases off J, with a span of 6 bases between the germline ends. Library preparation employed PCR. The reads were generated on an Illumina HiSeq 2500. TCR libraries were prepared with molecular barcoding, using unique molecular identifiers to normalize TCRbeta repertoire quantification. The raw public data were reprocessed by TCRdb itself: fastp quality trimming at Q25, MiXCR clonotype calling, in-frame beta chains only. Identical CDR3 protein sequences are pooled into one entry, listed with their most common genes and DNA. The sample contains about 610,000 distinct CDR3 sequences, roughly 27% of them found a single time. Less than 40% of the sample belongs to the ten largest clones. According to the study, the label for this sample's treatment or condition signals: allogeneic hematopoietic cell transplantation with graft depleted of TCRalphabeta T cells and CD19 B cells. TCRalphabeta/CD19-depleted allogeneic hematopoietic cell grafts were given to the transplant recipients, all of whom were children.

The V gene is TRBV12-3 or TRBV12-4 and the J gene is TRBJ2-4; a confident D gene designation cannot be given. This receptor was identified in a boy under three years old with Wiskott-Aldrich syndrome, due to receive a stem cell transplant. The sample was PBMCs, taken before TCRalphabeta/CD19-depleted stem cell transplant. For the CDR3, the sequence is CASSQGNIQYF. In nucleotides, the sequence is TGTGCCAGCAGTCAAGGCAACATTCAGTACTTC.